This entry lists 32 T cell receptor beta chains sequenced from one sample in a study of identical twins. Each CDR3 protein is one row after TCRdb ran MiXCR on the 5' RACE reads. The sample gives fewer than 250,000 distinct CDR3 sequences, approximately 7.8% of which show up once; over 5% is in the top ten. This sample also appeared in a second study, on yellow fever vaccine responses in identical twins.

The sequencing sample was made of CD8+ T cells sorted from blood. Receptors originate from a woman younger than 30 in good health.

This clonotype was seen at least ten times. The chain employs TRBV5-1 and TRBJ1-2; no clear D gene. The CDR3 runs to 13 residues. The V end lost 0 bases, the J end lost 0 bases, and 3 bases lay between the germline ends. Germline V gene lookup returns CDR1 SGHRS and CDR2 YFSETQ. CDR3 in amino acids: CASSLVANYGYTF. CDR3 DNA: TGCGCCAGCAGCTTGGTAGCTAACTATGGCTACACCTTC.

This rearrangement joins TRBV29-1 to TRBJ2-1; 11 bases fit TRBD2. CDR3 length equals 14 residues. From germline, CDR1 is SQVTM and CDR2 ANQGSEA. With 4 bases clipped from V and 4 bases from J, the junction kept 3 bases outside the gene matches. CDR3 in DNA: TGCAGCGTTGCGAGACTAGCGGGATACAATGAGCAGTTCTTC. Translating gives CSVARLAGYNEQFF.

On this clonotype: A read error may produce the germline difference seen at one junction end. The chain joins TRBV7-9 to TRBJ2-7; no clear D gene. From germline, CDR1 is SEHNR and CDR2 FQNEAQ (reference sequence). This CDR3 is built from 12 residues. CDR3 loop: CASSLGAHEEYF. The CDR3 bases are TGTGCCAGCAGCTTAGGGGCGCACGAGGAGTACTTC.

In this sample, this clonotype turned up many times. V gene TRBV12-3 or TRBV12-4 combines with J gene TRBJ1-5; 11 positions match TRBD1. The CDR3 is 14 residues long. V lost 5 bases to trimming and J lost 7 bases; unmatched junction nucleotides: 4. The CDR3 bases are TGTGCCAGCAGTCCGGACAGGGGGCGACAGCCCCAGCATTTT. Translation gives CASSPDRGRQPQHF.

At least ten counts were recorded for this clonotype. The rearrangement links TRBV7-9 to TRBJ2-7; 7 bases are shared with TRBD2. The trim removed 5 bases at V and 5 bases at J, leaving 9 bases unmatched. Germline CDR1 is SEHNR and CDR2 is FQNEAQ (reference sequence). The length of the CDR3 is 14 residues. The CDR3: CASSPGLVWDEQYF. The CDR3, as DNA: TGTGCCAGCAGCCCCGGACTAGTCTGGGACGAGCAGTACTTC.

This clonotype was seen at least ten times. The rearrangement links TRBV12-3 or TRBV12-4 to TRBJ2-2; TRBD1 aligns across 8 bases. The CDR3 length is 16 residues. Trimming took 7 bases from V and 1 from J; bases not matched to a gene: 8. The CDR3 bases are TGTGCCAGCACCCCAGAGGGGACAGGGAACACCGGGGAGCTGTTTTTT. Its translation: CASTPEGTGNTGELFF.

This clonotype was recorded at least ten times. The chain joins TRBV28 to TRBJ2-6; D is undetermined. Germline values: CDR1 MDHEN, CDR2 SYDVKM. Trimming left V 8 bases short and J 0 bases short, with 14 bases between. The CDR3 length is 16 residues. In DNA form, the CDR3 reads TGTGCCAGCGTGGGCTCAAAACTCTCTGGGGCCAACGTCCTGACTTTC. Translated, it gives CASVGSKLSGANVLTF.

This clonotype was counted ten times or more. This chain joins TRBV25-1 and TRBJ2-1; 12 bases agree with TRBD2. Germline lookup yields CDR1 MGHDK and CDR2 SYGVNS. V dropped 0 bases and J dropped 7; count of bases not matched to a gene: 4. The CDR3 is 16 amino acids. The CDR3 loop is CASSEYGLAGGNEQFF. The CDR3 bases are TGTGCCAGCAGTGAATATGGGCTAGCGGGAGGGAATGAGCAGTTCTTC.

CDR3 protein: CASSLGAALEGYEQYF. As DNA, the CDR3 is TGCGCCAGCAGCTTGGGGGCCGCGCTAGAAGGGTACGAGCAGTACTTC. The V and J genes are TRBV5-1 and TRBJ2-7, with unresolved D. V was pared by 0 bases and J by 4 bases, with 17 bases between. In germline, CDR1 is SGHRS, CDR2 YFSETQ. The CDR3 contains 16 residues.

The gene calls are TRBV6-5 and TRBJ2-1; D is possibly TRBD1 (5 bases). Between the trimmed V and J ends, which lost 1 base and 3 bases, there was a span of 22 bases. Germline V CDR1 and CDR2: MNHEY, SVGAGI. The CDR3 runs 19 residues. CDR3 protein: CASSYYQLTVPYFYNEQFF. CDR3 nucleotides: TGTGCCAGCAGTTACTACCAGCTGACAGTCCCTTACTTCTACAATGAGCAGTTCTTC.

Only a few counts were recorded for this clonotype. CDR3 residues: CASSSSGVATEAFF. CDR3 bases: TGTGCCAGCAGCAGCTCAGGGGTAGCGACTGAAGCTTTCTTT. The chain links TRBV27 to TRBJ1-1; tentative D call: TRBD1 (6 bases). This CDR3 has 14 amino acids. The ends were cut back, 6 bases at V and 5 bases at J, with 16 bases in the middle. Germline CDR1 MNHEY, CDR2 SMNVEV (reference sequence).

There are a few counts of this clonotype. Written as DNA, the CDR3 is TGTGCCAGCAGCGCGGGACAGGGCAACATGAACACTGAAGCTTTCTTT. The encoded protein is CASSAGQGNMNTEAFF. The chain uses TRBV7-9 and TRBJ1-1; 9 nucleotides align to TRBD1. Germline V gene sequence: CDR1 SEHNR, CDR2 FQNEAQ (reference sequence). The CDR3 is 16 residues long. Losses at the gene ends were 5 bases for V and 0 bases for J; bases not matched to a gene: 7.

This clonotype was recorded a few times. The chain recombines TRBV6-5 with TRBJ2-1; 10 positions match TRBD2. Germline V gene sequence: CDR1 MNHEY, CDR2 SVGAGI. The ends lost 5 bases at V and 6 bases at J; junction bases unmatched: 10. The CDR3 loop spans 16 amino acids. CDR3: CASSNPQRGGLNEQFF. The CDR3 DNA reads TGTGCCAGCAGTAACCCCCAGCGGGGGGGCCTCAATGAGCAGTTCTTC.

This clonotype was detected ten times or more. DNA of the CDR3: TGCAGTGCTAGAGACGGGACAGGGTCCTACGAGCAGTACTTC. This translates into CSARDGTGSYEQYF. The rearrangement joins TRBV20-1 to TRBJ2-7, with TRBD1 matching 9 bases. Germline values: CDR1 DFQATT, CDR2 SNEGSKA (reference sequence). The V gene end was trimmed by 0 bases and the J gene end by 1 base; junction bases not matched to a gene: 1. There are 14 residues in the CDR3.

The chain combines TRBV7-9 with TRBJ2-7, with D unclear. V dropped 5 bases and J dropped 0 bases, with 8 bases sitting between them. The CDR3 totals 13 residues. CDR1 SEHNR and CDR2 FQNEAQ come from the germline V gene (reference sequence). CDR3 residues: CASSIGSSYEQYF. The CDR3 DNA reads TGTGCCAGCAGCATCGGAAGCTCCTACGAGCAGTACTTC.

The chain is built from TRBV7-4 and TRBJ2-1; D is perhaps TRBD2 (6 bases). The V gene's germline CDR1 is SGHVT and CDR2 SQSDAQ. The CDR3 consists of 17 residues. V shed 10 bases and J shed 0 bases, with 22 bases lying between them. The CDR3 DNA reads as TGTGCCACCTGCCAAGAGGAGGGGCCGAGCTCCTACAATGAGCAGTTCTTC. Translation: CATCQEEGPSSYNEQFF.

J is TRBJ2-7 and V is TRBV2, with 7 bases fitting TRBD2. V shed 3 bases, J shed 2 bases, and the junction held 1 base outside the gene matches. The CDR3 consists of 13 residues. Germline loops: CDR1 SNHLY, CDR2 FYNNEI. The CDR3 DNA follows: TGTGCCAGCAGTGAGACTAGCCCCTACGAGCAGTACGTC. It yields the protein CASSETSPYEQYV.

This clonotype was detected many times. The V gene is TRBV29-1, the J gene TRBJ2-5; the match to TRBD2 covers 9 bases. The CDR3 is made up of 15 amino acids. Per germline, CDR1 SQVTM and CDR2 ANQGSEA. Losses at the gene ends were 3 bases for V and 3 bases for J; bases not matched to a gene: 8. The CDR3 here is CSVEASGGLKETQYF. The CDR3 DNA reads as TGCAGCGTTGAGGCGAGCGGGGGGTTAAAAGAGACCCAGTACTTC.

This clonotype has only a few counts. The rearrangement uses TRBV10-3 and TRBJ2-6, with D unclear. CDR3 length: 16 amino acids. Germline lookup yields CDR1 ENHRY and CDR2 SYGVKD. The ends were cut back, 2 bases at V and 0 bases at J, with 8 bases in the middle. CDR3 residues: CAISEGTHSGANVLTF. The CDR3 DNA is TGTGCCATCAGTGAGGGAACCCACTCTGGGGCCAACGTCCTGACTTTC.

The chain employs TRBV7-8 and TRBJ2-3; 8 nucleotides match TRBD1. V lost 3 bases, J lost 0 bases, and 8 bases stayed unmatched. This CDR3 is built from 17 residues. Germline-derived CDR1 and CDR2 are SGHVS and FQNEAQ. In nucleotides, the CDR3 is TGTGCCAGCAGCTTCGGGACAGGAATAACTAGCACAGATACGCAGTATTTT. It encodes CASSFGTGITSTDTQYF.

Many counts were recorded for this clonotype. The J gene is TRBJ2-1, the V gene TRBV20-1; D possibly corresponds to TRBD2 (7 bases). Trimming pared 6 bases from V and 4 bases from J, leaving 19 bases between. Per the germline V gene, CDR1 is DFQATT and CDR2 is SNEGSKA (reference sequence). The CDR3 runs to 15 residues. CDR3 sequence reads: CSARSVGGLYNEQFF. In DNA, the CDR3 is TGCAGTGCGCGTAGCGTCGGGGGGCTGTACAATGAGCAGTTCTTC.

The chain has TRBV4-1 and TRBJ2-2; D is perhaps TRBD2 (5 bases). This CDR3 region has 15 residues. Deletions cut 4 bases from V and 0 bases from J, with 9 bases between. Per the germline V gene, CDR1 is MGHRA and CDR2 is YSYEKL. Here the CDR3 DNA reads TGCGCCAGCAGCCCCATCGGGGCGAACACCGGGGAGCTGTTTTTT. It is translated as CASSPIGANTGELFF.

In this sample, this clonotype turned up many times. V is TRBV7-3 and J is TRBJ2-2, with D perhaps TRBD2 (6 bases). V gave up 0 bases and J gave up 4 bases, with 12 bases separating them. In germline, CDR1 is SGHTA, CDR2 FQGTGA. The CDR3 totals 16 residues. Here the CDR3 reads CASSLTQGLPTGELFF. The CDR3 DNA sequence: TGTGCCAGCAGCTTAACCCAGGGACTTCCCACCGGGGAGCTGTTTTTT.

This clonotype was observed a few times. This rearrangement joins TRBV4-2 to TRBJ2-1, with D unclear. In germline, CDR1 is LGHNA, CDR2 YNFKEQ. The CDR3 contains 14 residues. Trimming removed 0 bases at V and 7 bases at J, with 10 bases between. The CDR3 DNA is TGTGCCAGCAGCCAAGACGCCCAAGGTAATGAGCAGTTCTTC. This gives the protein CASSQDAQGNEQFF.

The table lists this clonotype with many counts. The rearrangement uses TRBV12-3 or TRBV12-4 and TRBJ1-3, with D tentatively TRBD1 (5 bases). The CDR3 consists of 13 residues. Trimming left V 6 bases short and J 8 bases short, with 14 bases between. For the CDR3, the DNA is TGTGCCAGCAGCCCTGACAGCGGGGACACCATATATTTT. This translates into CASSPDSGDTIYF.

This clonotype occurred a few times. The chain has TRBV4-1 and TRBJ1-1; D is uncertain. Germline V gene lookup returns CDR1 MGHRA and CDR2 YSYEKL. Trimming cost V 0 bases and J 1 base, with 6 bases left between them. CDR3 length: 14 residues. The CDR3 nucleotides are TGCGCCAGCAGCCAAGACCAAGGGAACACTGAAGCTTTCTTT. Its protein product is CASSQDQGNTEAFF.

This clonotype showed up just a few times. The V and J genes are TRBV4-2 and TRBJ2-3; TRBD2 agrees at 15 bases. Trimming cost V 0 bases and J 2 bases; bases outside gene matches: 6. The CDR3 totals 19 residues. Germline CDR1 and CDR2: LGHNA and YNFKEQ. The CDR3 loop reads CASSQDGLAGGSNTDTQYF. For the CDR3, the DNA is TGTGCCAGCAGCCAAGACGGACTAGCGGGGGGGTCCAACACAGATACGCAGTATTTT.

This clonotype has more than one count but fewer than ten. The rearrangement uses TRBV20-1 and TRBJ2-7; 13 bases are shared with TRBD2. From germline, CDR1 is DFQATT and CDR2 SNEGSKA (reference sequence). The length of the CDR3 is 16 residues. Losses at the gene ends were 3 bases for V and 1 base for J; bases not matched to a gene: 6. The CDR3 here is CSARPRTSGRSYEQYF. Written as DNA, the CDR3 is TGCAGTGCTAGGCCACGGACTAGCGGGAGATCCTACGAGCAGTACTTC.

In its sample, this clonotype was seen many times. This CDR3 reads CASSFGNTDTQYF. Written as DNA, the CDR3 is TGTGCCAGCAGTTTCGGGAACACAGATACGCAGTATTTT. The genes are TRBV12-3 or TRBV12-4 and TRBJ2-3, with D possibly TRBD2 on 5 matching bases. CDR3 length: 13 residues. Trimming removed 3 bases from V and 2 bases from J, with 6 bases in between.

In its sample, this clonotype was seen a few times. The gene calls are TRBV5-1 and TRBJ2-5, with TRBD1 matching 7 bases. Trimming at V came to 0 bases and at J to 3 bases, leaving 8 bases not matched to a gene. The V gene's germline CDR1 is SGHRS and CDR2 YFSETQ. The CDR3 loop spans 16 amino acids. The CDR3 loop is CASSLARDSIEETQYF. CDR3 nucleotide sequence: TGCGCCAGCAGCTTGGCCAGGGACAGCATAGAAGAGACCCAGTACTTC.

This clonotype was recorded at least ten times. CDR3 sequence (DNA): TGCGCCAGCAGCTCCGGGACAGGGGCGAGTAATGAAAAACTGTTTTTT. Amino acids: CASSSGTGASNEKLFF. The chain carries TRBV5-1 and TRBJ1-4; TRBD1 aligns across 10 bases. V was clipped by 3 bases and J by 4 bases; unmatched bases: 6. The CDR3 extends over 16 amino acids. Germline CDR1 SGHRS, CDR2 YFSETQ.

This sequence joins TRBV7-9 and TRBJ2-5; 8 bases map to TRBD1. Germline V gene lookup returns CDR1 SEHNR and CDR2 FQNEAQ (reference sequence). The CDR3 loop spans 15 amino acids. V lost 2 bases and J lost 2; bases outside the gene matches: 4. CDR3 nucleotide sequence: TGTGCCAGCAGCTTACCGGACAGGGAGCAAGAGACCCAGTACTTC. Translating it yields CASSLPDREQETQYF.